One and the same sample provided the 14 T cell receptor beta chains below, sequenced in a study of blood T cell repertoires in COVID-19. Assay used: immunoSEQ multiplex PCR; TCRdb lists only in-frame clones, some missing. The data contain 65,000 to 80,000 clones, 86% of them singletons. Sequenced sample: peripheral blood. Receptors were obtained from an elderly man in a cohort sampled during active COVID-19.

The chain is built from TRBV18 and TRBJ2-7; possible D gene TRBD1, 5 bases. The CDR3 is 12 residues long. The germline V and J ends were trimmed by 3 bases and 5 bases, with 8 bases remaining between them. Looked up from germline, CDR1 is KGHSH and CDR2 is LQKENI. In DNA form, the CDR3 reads TGTGCCAGCTCACCCGACAGAAACGAGCAGTACGTC. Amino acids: CASSPDRNEQYV.

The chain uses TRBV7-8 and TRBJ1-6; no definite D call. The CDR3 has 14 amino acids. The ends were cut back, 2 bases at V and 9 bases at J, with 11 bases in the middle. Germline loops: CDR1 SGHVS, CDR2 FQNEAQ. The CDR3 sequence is CASSLSVRGSPLHF. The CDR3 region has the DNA TGTGCCAGCAGCTTATCAGTCCGCGGTTCACCCCTCCACTTT. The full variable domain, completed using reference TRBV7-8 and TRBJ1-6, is GAGVSQSPRYKVAKRGQDVALRCDPISGHVSLFWYQQALGQGPEFLTYFQNEAQLDKSGLPSDRFFAERPEGSVSTLKIQRTQQEDSAVYLCASSLSVRGSPLHFGNGTRLTVT.

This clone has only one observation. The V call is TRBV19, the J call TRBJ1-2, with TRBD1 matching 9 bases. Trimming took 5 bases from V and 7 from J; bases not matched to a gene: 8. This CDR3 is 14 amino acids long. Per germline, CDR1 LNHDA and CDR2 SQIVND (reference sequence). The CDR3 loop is CASSPTGQGGGYTF. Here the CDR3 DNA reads TGTGCCAGTAGTCCGACGGGACAGGGTGGTGGCTACACCTTC.

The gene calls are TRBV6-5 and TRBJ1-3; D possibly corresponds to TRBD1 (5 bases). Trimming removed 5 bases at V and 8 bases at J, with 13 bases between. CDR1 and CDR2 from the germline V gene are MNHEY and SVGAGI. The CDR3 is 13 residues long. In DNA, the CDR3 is TGTGCCAGCAGTCTCGGGACGGGGGACACCATATATTTT. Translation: CASSLGTGDTIYF.

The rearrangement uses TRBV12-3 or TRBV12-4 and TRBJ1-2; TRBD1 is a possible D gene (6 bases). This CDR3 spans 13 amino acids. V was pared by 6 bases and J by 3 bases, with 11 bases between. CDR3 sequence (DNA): TGTGCCAGCAGCCGAAGACAGGACTATGGCTACACCTTC. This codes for CASSRRQDYGYTF.

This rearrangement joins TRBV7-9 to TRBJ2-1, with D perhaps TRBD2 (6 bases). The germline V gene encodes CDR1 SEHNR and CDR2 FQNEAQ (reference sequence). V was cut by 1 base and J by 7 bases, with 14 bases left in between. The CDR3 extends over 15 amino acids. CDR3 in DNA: TGTGCCAGCAGCTTAGTGCGGGGAGAAGGGAATGAGCAGTTCTTC. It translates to CASSLVRGEGNEQFF.

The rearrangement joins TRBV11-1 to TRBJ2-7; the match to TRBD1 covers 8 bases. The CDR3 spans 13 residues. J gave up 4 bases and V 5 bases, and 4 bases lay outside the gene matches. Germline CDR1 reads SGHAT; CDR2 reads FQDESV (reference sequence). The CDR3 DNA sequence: TGTGCCAGCAGCATAGACAGGGGATACGAGCAGTACGTC. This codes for CASSIDRGYEQYV.

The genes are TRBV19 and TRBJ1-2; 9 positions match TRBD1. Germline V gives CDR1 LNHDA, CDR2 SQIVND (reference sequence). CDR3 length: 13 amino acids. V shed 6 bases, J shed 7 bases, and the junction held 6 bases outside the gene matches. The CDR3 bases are TGTGCCAGTAGACCCGGGACAGGGTTTGGCTACACCTTC. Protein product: CASRPGTGFGYTF. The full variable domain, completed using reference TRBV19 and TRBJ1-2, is DGGITQSPKYLFRKEGQNVTLSCEQNLNHDAMYWYRQDPGQGLRLIYYSQIVNDFQKGDIAEGYSVSREKKESFPLTVTSAQKNPTAFYLCASRPGTGFGYTFGSGTRLTVV.

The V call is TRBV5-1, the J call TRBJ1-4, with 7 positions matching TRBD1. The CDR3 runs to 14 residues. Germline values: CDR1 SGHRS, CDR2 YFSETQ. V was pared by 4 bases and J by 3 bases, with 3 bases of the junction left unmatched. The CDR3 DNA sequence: TGCGCCAGCAGCGCTGGACAGGCTAATGAAAAACTGTTTTTT. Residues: CASSAGQANEKLFF. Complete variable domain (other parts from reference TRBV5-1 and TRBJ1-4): KAGVTQTPRYLIKTRGQQVTLSCSPISGHRSVSWYQQTPGQGLQFLFEYFSETQRNKGNFPGRFSGRQFSNSRSEMNVSTLELGDSALYLCASSAGQANEKLFFGSGTQLSVL.

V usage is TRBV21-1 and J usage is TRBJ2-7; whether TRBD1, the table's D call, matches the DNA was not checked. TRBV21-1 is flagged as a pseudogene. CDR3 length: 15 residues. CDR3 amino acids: CASSWGQPLLYEQYV. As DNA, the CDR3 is TGTGCCAGCAGCTGGGGACAGCCGCTATTATACGAGCAGTACGTC.

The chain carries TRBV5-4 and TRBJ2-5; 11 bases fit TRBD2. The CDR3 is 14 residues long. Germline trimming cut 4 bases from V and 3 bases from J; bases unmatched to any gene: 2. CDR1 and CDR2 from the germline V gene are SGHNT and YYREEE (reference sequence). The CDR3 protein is CASSMTSGEETQYF. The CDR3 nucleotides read TGTGCCAGCAGCATGACTAGCGGGGAAGAGACCCAGTACTTC.

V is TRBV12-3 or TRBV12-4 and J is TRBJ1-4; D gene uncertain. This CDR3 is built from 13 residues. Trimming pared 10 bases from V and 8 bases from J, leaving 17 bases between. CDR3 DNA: TGTGCCACCCACGGCGGATTAGGAGAAAAACTGTTTTTT. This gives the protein CATHGGLGEKLFF.

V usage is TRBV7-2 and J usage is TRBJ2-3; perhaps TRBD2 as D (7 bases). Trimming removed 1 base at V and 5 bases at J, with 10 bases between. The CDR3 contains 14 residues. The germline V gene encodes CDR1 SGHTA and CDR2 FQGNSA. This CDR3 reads CASSLGGGGDTQYF. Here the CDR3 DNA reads TGTGCCAGCAGCTTAGGAGGGGGGGGAGATACGCAGTATTTT.

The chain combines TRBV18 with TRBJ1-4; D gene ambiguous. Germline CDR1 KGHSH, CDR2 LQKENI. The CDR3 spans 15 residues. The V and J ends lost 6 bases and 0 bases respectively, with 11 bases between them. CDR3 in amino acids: CASSRDEATNEKLFF. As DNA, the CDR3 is TGTGCCAGCTCCCGGGATGAGGCAACTAATGAAAAACTGTTTTTT.